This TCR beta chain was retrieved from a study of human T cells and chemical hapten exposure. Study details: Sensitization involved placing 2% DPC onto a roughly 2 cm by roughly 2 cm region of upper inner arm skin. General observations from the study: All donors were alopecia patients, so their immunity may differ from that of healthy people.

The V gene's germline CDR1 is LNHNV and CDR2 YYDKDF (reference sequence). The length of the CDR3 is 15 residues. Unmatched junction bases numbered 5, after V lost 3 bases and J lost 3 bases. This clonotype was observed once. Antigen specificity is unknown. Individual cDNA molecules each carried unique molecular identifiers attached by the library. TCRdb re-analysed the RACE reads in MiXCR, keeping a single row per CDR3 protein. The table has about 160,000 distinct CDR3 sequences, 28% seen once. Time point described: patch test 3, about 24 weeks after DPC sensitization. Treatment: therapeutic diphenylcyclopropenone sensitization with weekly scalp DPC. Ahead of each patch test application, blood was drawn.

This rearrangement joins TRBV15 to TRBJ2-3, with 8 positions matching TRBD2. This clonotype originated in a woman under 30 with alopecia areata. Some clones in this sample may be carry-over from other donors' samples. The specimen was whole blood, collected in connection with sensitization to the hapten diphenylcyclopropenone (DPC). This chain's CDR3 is CATSRSGRGTDTQYF. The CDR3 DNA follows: TGTGCCACCAGCAGGAGCGGGAGAGGAACAGATACGCAGTATTTT.